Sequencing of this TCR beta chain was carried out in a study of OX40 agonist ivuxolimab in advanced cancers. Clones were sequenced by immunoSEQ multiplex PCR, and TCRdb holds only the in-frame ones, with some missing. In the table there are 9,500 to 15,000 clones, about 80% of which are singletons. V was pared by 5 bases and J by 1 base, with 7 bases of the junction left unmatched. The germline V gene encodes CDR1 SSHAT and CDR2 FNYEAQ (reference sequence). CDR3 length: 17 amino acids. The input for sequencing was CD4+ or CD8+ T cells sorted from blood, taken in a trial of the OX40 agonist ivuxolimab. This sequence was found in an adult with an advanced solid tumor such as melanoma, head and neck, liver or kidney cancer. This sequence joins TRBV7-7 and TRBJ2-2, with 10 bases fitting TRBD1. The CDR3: CASSSYGDRGNTGELFF. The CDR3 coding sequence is TGTGCCAGCAGCAGCTACGGGGACAGGGGGAACACCGGGGAGCTGTTTTTT.